These T cell receptor beta chains were read from a single sample in a study of CXCR3-negative and CXCR3-positive naive CD8 T cells. After re-calling the 5' RACE reads, TCRdb lists one entry per CDR3 protein, DNA absent. The sample has approximately 59,000 distinct CDR3 sequences, and its top ten clones hold 0.71%. Sequencing input: naive CXCR3+ CD8+ T cells from blood. These receptors were obtained from a human donor in good health. Some clones in this sample may be carry-over from other donors' samples. Each CDR3 is given with its conserved first and last residue. Fields, in order: clone size, CDR3 length, J gene, V gene, CDR3 protein. Expanded clones get a size class; other rows say once, few or many, or leave the size out.

abundance: -; len: 15; j_gene: TRBJ1-5; v_gene: TRBV20-1; CDR3aa: CSARGTAYSNQPQHF
abundance: -; len: 15; j_gene: TRBJ2-1; v_gene: TRBV6-2/TRBV6-3; CDR3aa: CASSYSSGRMTEQFF
abundance: -; len: 14; j_gene: TRBJ2-7; v_gene: TRBV7-9; CDR3aa: CASSLAESEFEQYF
abundance: -; len: 15; j_gene: TRBJ2-2; v_gene: TRBV3-1; CDR3aa: CASSQAGAYTGELFF
abundance: -; len: 12; j_gene: TRBJ1-2; v_gene: TRBV6-2/TRBV6-3; CDR3aa: CASSPLTDGYTF
abundance: -; len: 15; j_gene: TRBJ2-1; v_gene: TRBV4-3; CDR3aa: CASSHTGDFYNEQFF
abundance: medium-sized; len: 16; j_gene: TRBJ2-2; v_gene: TRBV4-3; CDR3aa: CASSPGTGEITGELFF
abundance: -; len: 12; j_gene: TRBJ2-1; v_gene: TRBV6-2/TRBV6-3; CDR3aa: CASSPVGAEQFF
abundance: -; len: 11; j_gene: TRBJ1-2; v_gene: TRBV29-1; CDR3aa: CSVDWEDGYTF
abundance: -; len: 14; j_gene: TRBJ1-1; v_gene: TRBV28; CDR3aa: CASTGWTKSTEAFF
abundance: -; len: 13; j_gene: TRBJ2-5; v_gene: TRBV10-3; CDR3aa: CAISYDRQETQYF
abundance: -; len: 16; j_gene: TRBJ1-2; v_gene: TRBV14; CDR3aa: CASSQPGGGALYGYTF
abundance: -; len: 14; j_gene: TRBJ2-7; v_gene: TRBV14; CDR3aa: CASSQGQGPYEQYF
abundance: -; len: 17; j_gene: TRBJ1-5; v_gene: TRBV4-2; CDR3aa: CASIRRGDRVSNQPQHF
abundance: -; len: 14; j_gene: TRBJ1-1; v_gene: TRBV2; CDR3aa: CASALGQLNTEAFF
abundance: -; len: 11; j_gene: TRBJ2-2; v_gene: TRBV11-3; CDR3aa: CASGTGRELFF
abundance: -; len: 15; j_gene: TRBJ2-1; v_gene: TRBV4-1; CDR3aa: CASSQVTSEYNEQFF
abundance: -; len: 14; j_gene: TRBJ1-1; v_gene: TRBV11-3; CDR3aa: CAGSWTDGNTEAFF
abundance: -; len: 12; j_gene: TRBJ2-7; v_gene: TRBV29-1; CDR3aa: CSVRTARYEQYF
abundance: -; len: 15; j_gene: TRBJ2-4; v_gene: TRBV15; CDR3aa: CATSRQTVAKNIQYF
abundance: -; len: 16; j_gene: TRBJ2-1; v_gene: TRBV7-2; CDR3aa: CASSRTSGGTYNEQFF
abundance: -; len: 14; j_gene: TRBJ2-3; v_gene: TRBV7-3; CDR3aa: CASSSRGGTDTQYF
abundance: -; len: 15; j_gene: TRBJ2-3; v_gene: TRBV29-1; CDR3aa: CSVERQGGSTDTQYF
abundance: -; len: 12; j_gene: TRBJ2-7; v_gene: TRBV7-9; CDR3aa: CASSLAPHEQYF
abundance: -; len: 15; j_gene: TRBJ2-1; v_gene: TRBV21-1; CDR3aa: CASSKARDTDNEQFF
abundance: -; len: 15; j_gene: TRBJ2-3; v_gene: TRBV4-2; CDR3aa: CASSSEDREADTQYF
abundance: -; len: 13; j_gene: TRBJ2-2; v_gene: TRBV7-9; CDR3aa: CASSSAKTGELFF
abundance: -; len: 17; j_gene: TRBJ2-1; v_gene: TRBV7-2; CDR3aa: CASSLVSGGVSYNEQFF
abundance: -; len: 15; j_gene: TRBJ1-1; v_gene: TRBV29-1; CDR3aa: CSVEGEGAVGTEAFF
abundance: -; len: 15; j_gene: TRBJ1-2; v_gene: TRBV11-2; CDR3aa: CASSLEAGPLYGYTF
abundance: -; len: 15; j_gene: TRBJ2-7; v_gene: TRBV9; CDR3aa: CASSAETGVGVEQYF
abundance: -; len: 12; j_gene: TRBJ1-1; v_gene: TRBV7-9; CDR3aa: CASSLRATEAFF
abundance: -; len: 18; j_gene: TRBJ2-1; v_gene: TRBV18; CDR3aa: CASSRESISRVDNNEQFF
abundance: -; len: 15; j_gene: TRBJ2-3; v_gene: TRBV5-6; CDR3aa: CASSPRTSYTDTQYF
abundance: -; len: 13; j_gene: TRBJ2-7; v_gene: TRBV5-1; CDR3aa: CASSTRGPYEQYF
abundance: -; len: 15; j_gene: TRBJ2-1; v_gene: TRBV10-3; CDR3aa: CAISESSTVYNEQFF